This T cell receptor (beta chain) was obtained from a study of T cells after yellow fever vaccination. V gave up 4 bases and J gave up 4 bases, with 13 bases separating them. The CDR3 length is 14 residues. TCRdb called the 5' RACE reads again in MiXCR, with one record for every CDR3 protein. The table records around 400,000 distinct CDR3 sequences, around 10% of them present only once. The sequencing here drew on PBMCs, taken on the day of the first yellow fever vaccination. This receptor was taken from a man between 18 and 29 years old who received the YFV17D yellow fever vaccine. The J gene is TRBJ1-1, the V gene TRBV12-3 or TRBV12-4; D call uncertain. In DNA form, the CDR3 reads TGTGCCAGCAGTTGGAACCCCGGTGGCACTGAAGCTTTCTTT. It yields the protein CASSWNPGGTEAFF.